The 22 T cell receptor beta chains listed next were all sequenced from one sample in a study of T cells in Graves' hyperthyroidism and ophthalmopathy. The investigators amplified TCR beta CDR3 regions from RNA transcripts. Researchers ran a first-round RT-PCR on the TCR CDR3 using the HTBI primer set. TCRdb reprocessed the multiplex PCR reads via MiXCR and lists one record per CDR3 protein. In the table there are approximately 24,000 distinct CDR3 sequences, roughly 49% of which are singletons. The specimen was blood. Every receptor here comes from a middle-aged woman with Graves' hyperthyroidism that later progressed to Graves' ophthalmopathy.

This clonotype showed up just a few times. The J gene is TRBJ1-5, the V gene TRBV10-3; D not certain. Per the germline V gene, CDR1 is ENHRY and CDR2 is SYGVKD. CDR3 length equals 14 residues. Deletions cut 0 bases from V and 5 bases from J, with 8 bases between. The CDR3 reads CAISESAVDQPQHF. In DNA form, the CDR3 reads TGTGCCATCAGTGAGTCCGCGGTGGATCAGCCCCAGCATTTT.

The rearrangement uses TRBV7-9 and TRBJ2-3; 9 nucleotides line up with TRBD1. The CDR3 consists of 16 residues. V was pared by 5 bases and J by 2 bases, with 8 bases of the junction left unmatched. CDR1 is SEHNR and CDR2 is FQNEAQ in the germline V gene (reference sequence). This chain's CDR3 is CASSGNRGPNTDTQYF. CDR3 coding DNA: TGTGCCAGCAGCGGTAACAGGGGGCCGAACACAGATACGCAGTATTTT.

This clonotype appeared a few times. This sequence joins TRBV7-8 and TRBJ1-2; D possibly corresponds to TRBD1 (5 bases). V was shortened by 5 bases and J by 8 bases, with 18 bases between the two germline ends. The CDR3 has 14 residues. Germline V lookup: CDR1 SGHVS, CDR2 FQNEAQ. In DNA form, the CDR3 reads TGTGCCAGCAGCGAGCGGAGTCAGGGCGGCGGCTACACCTTC. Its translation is CASSERSQGGGYTF.

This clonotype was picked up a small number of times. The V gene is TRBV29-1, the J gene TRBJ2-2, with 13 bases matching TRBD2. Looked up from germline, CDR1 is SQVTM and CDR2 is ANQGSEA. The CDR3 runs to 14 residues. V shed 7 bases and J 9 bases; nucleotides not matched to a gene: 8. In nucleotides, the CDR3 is TGCAGCGCAACTAGCGGGAGGGATTACCGGGAGCTGTTTTTT. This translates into CSATSGRDYRELFF.

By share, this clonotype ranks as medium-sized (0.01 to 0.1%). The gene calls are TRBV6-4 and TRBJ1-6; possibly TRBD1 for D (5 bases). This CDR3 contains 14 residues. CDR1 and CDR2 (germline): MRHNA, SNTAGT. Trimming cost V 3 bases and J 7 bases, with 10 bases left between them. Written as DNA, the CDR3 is TGTGCCAGCAGTGAAAGTGAGGGGAATTCACCCCTCCACTTT. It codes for CASSESEGNSPLHF.

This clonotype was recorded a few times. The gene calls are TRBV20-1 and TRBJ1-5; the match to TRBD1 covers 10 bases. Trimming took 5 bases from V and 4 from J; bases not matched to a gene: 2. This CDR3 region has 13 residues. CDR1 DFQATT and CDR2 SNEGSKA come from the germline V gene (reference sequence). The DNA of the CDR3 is TGCAGTGCTTCGGGACAGGGGAATCAGCCCCAGCATTTT. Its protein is CSASGQGNQPQHF.

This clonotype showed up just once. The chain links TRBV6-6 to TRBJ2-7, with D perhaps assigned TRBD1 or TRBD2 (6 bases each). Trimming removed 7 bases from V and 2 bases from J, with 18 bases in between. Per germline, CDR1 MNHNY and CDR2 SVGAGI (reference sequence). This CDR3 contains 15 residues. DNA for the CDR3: TGTGCCAGCACCAATCGGGGGCGGCGAGCCTACGAGCAGTACTTC. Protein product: CASTNRGRRAYEQYF.

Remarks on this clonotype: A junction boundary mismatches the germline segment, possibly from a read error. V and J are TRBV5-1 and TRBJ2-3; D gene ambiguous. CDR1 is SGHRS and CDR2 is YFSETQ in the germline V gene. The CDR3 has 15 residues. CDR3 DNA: TGTGCCAGCAGCTTGGAGCAGAGGTCCACAGATACGCAGTATTTT. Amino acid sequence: CASSLEQRSTDTQYF.

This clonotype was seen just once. The CDR3 DNA is TGCAGTGCTTTGGGAACCTATAATTCACCCCTCCACTTT. Translated, it gives CSALGTYNSPLHF. The V gene is TRBV20-1, the J gene TRBJ1-6, with D unclear. From germline, CDR1 is DFQATT and CDR2 SNEGSKA (reference sequence). Trimming removed 5 bases at V and 2 bases at J, with 7 bases between. The CDR3 loop spans 13 amino acids.

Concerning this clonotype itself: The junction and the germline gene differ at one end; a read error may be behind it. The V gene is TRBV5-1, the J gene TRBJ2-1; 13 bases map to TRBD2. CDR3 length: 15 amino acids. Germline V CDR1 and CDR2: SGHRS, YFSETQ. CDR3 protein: CASSFRLAGGNEQFF. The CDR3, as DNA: TGTGCCAGCAGCTTTCGACTAGCGGGAGGCAATGAGCAGTTCTTC.

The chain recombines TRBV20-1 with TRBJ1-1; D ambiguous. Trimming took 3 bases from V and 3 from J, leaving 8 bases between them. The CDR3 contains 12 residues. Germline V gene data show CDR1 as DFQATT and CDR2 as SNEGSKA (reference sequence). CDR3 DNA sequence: TGCAGTGCTAGCACGGTGGACACTGAAGCTTTCTTT. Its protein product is CSASTVDTEAFF.

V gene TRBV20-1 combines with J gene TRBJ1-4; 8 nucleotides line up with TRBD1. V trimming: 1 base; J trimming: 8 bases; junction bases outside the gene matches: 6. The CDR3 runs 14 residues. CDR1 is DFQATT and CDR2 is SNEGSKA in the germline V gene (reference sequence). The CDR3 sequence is CSARAQGGKEKLFF. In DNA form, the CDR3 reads TGCAGTGCTAGAGCACAGGGGGGAAAAGAAAAACTGTTTTTT.

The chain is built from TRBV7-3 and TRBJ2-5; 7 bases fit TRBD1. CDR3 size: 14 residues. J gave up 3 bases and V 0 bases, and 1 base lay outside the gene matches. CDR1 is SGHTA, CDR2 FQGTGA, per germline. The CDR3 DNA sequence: TGTGCCAGCAGCTTAACGGGACAGAAAGAGACCCAGTACTTC. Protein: CASSLTGQKETQYF.

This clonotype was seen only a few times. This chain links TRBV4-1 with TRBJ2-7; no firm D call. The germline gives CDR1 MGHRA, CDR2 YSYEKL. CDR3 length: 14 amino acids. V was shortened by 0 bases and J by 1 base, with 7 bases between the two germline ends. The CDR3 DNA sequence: TGCGCCAGCAGCCAAGAGAGGAGTTCCTACGAGCAGTACTTC. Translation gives CASSQERSSYEQYF.

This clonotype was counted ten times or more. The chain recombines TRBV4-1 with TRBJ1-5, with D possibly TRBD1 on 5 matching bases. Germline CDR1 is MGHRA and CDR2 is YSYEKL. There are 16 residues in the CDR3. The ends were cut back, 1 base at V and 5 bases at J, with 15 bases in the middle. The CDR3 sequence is CASSQALGVPHQPQHF. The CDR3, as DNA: TGCGCCAGCAGCCAAGCTTTGGGGGTCCCCCATCAGCCCCAGCATTTT.

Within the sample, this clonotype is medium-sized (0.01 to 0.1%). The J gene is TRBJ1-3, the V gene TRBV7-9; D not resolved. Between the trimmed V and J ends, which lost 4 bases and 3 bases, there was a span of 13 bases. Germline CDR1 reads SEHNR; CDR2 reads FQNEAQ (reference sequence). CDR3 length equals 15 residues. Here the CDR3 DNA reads TGTGCCAGCAGCTACGAAACGACTCGTGGAAACACCATATATTTT. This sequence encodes CASSYETTRGNTIYF.

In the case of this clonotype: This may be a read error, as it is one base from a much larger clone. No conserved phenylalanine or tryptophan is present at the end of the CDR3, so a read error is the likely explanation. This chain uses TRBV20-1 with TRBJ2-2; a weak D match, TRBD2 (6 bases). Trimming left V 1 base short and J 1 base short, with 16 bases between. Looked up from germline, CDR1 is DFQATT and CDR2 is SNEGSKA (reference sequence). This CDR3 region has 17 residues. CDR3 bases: TGCAGTGCTAGAGGAATGGGAGGACATCTGAACACCGGGGAGCTGTTTTGT. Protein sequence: CSARGMGGHLNTGELFC.

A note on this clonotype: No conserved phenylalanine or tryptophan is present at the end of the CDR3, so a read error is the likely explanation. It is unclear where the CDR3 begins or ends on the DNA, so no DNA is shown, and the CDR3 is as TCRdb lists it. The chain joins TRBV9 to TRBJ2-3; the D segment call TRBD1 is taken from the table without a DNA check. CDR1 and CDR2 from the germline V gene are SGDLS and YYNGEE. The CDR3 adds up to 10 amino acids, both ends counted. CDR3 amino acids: CASSVSVPYR.

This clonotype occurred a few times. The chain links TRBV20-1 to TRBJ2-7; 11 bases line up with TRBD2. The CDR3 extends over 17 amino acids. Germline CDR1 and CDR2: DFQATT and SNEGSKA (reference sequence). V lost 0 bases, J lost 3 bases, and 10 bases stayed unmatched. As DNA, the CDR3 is TGCAGTGCTAGAGACCTCCTAGCGGGAGGCCCCTACTACGAGCAGTACTTC. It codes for CSARDLLAGGPYYEQYF.

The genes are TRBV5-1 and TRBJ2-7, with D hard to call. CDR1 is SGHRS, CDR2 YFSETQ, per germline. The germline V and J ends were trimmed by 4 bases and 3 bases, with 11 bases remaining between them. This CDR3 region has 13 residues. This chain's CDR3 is CASSPGRNYEQYF. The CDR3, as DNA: TGCGCCAGCAGCCCCGGGCGGAACTACGAGCAGTACTTC.

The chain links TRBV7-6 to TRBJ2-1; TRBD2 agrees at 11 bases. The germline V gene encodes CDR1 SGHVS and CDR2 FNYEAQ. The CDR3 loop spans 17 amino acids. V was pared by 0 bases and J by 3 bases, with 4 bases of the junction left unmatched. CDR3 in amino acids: CASSLATSGSFYNEQFF. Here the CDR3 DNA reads TGTGCCAGCAGCTTAGCCACTAGCGGGAGTTTCTACAATGAGCAGTTCTTC. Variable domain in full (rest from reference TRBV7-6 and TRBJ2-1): GAGVSQSPRYKVTKRGQDVALRCDPISGHVSLYWYRQALGQGPEFLTYFNYEAQQDKSGLPNDRFSAERPEGSISTLTIQRTEQRDSAMYRCASSLATSGSFYNEQFFGPGTRLTVL.

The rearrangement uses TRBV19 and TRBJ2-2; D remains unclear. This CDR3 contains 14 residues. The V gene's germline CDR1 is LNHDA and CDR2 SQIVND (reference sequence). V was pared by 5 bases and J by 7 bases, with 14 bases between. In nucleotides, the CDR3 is TGTGCCAGTAGTCCCCTCTCGGCTAGCGGGGAGCTGTTTTTT. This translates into CASSPLSASGELFF.